This T cell receptor (beta chain) was recorded in a study of vaccination and CD4 T cells after COVID-19. Study as a whole: The convalescent population consisted of six males and four females, two of whom were of Hispanic ethnicity.

Treatment indicated: roughly ten-day PBMC culture with coronavirus spike peptide pools or control peptides (ViraFEST assay). ViraFEST relied on peptide pools to expand antigen-specific T cells; the TCRs were sequenced afterward. The Oncomine TCR Beta short-read assay was what sequenced the DNA obtained from cultured CD4+ T cells. A single record per CDR3 protein comes from TCRdb applying MiXCR to the PCR reads. The data hold fewer than 13,000 distinct CDR3 sequences, with approximately 41% observed a single time. Trimming removed 3 bases from V and 0 bases from J, with 11 bases in between. CDR1 GTSNPN and CDR2 SVGIG come from the germline V gene (reference sequence). This CDR3 is built from 14 residues. Concerning this clonotype itself: Its antigen remains unknown.

Overall study findings and caveats: Median SARS-CoV-2-reactive clonotype numbers rose nonsignificantly, roughly 21 to 38.

The TCR was taken from a human donor who had recovered from COVID-19. The V call is TRBV30, the J call TRBJ1-1; D perhaps matches TRBD1 (6 bases). The sequenced sample consisted of CD4+ T cells from blood, cultured in vitro. The CDR3 is CAWRNRGMNTEAFF. CDR3 DNA sequence: TGTGCCTGGAGGAATAGGGGGATGAACACTGAAGCTTTCTTT.